These 22 T cell receptor beta chains share one sample of origin, sequenced in a study of early T cells in non-severe SARS-CoV-2 infection. One entry per CDR3 protein results from TCRdb running MiXCR on the 5' RACE reads. The sample consists of around 26,000 distinct CDR3 sequences, approximately 5% of them appearing once. Sequencing was done on a sample of whole blood. These TCRs come from an adult who was a healthcare worker with PCR-confirmed SARS-CoV-2 infection or an uninfected control (not recorded which).

This clonotype was found many times. The chain is built from TRBV6-2 or TRBV6-3 and TRBJ1-1; a weak D match, TRBD1 (6 bases). Germline CDR1 is MNHEY and CDR2 is SVGEGT. The CDR3 covers 14 residues. V was clipped by 2 bases and J by 4 bases, with 11 bases between them. DNA for the CDR3: TGTGCCAGCAGTTACCAGGGGACGATCACTGAAGCTTTCTTT. Its protein product is CASSYQGTITEAFF.

In this sample, this clonotype turned up many times. J is TRBJ2-7 and V is TRBV23-1, with a weak D call TRBD2 (6 bases). TRBV23-1 qualifies as an ORF whose function is uncertain. The CDR3 totals 17 residues. V was cut by 4 bases and J by 0 bases, with 19 bases left in between. CDR3 nucleotide sequence: TGCGCCAGCAGTCGTACTCCCGGGACTCCGAGCTCCTACGAGCAGTACTTC. Amino acids: CASSRTPGTPSSYEQYF.

This clonotype was seen at least ten times. The rearrangement links TRBV3-1 to TRBJ1-2, with 8 bases lining up with TRBD1. V lost 9 bases to trimming and J lost 5 bases; unmatched junction nucleotides: 17. This CDR3 is 16 amino acids long. Germline CDR1 reads LGHDT; CDR2 reads YNNKEL (reference sequence). The CDR3, as DNA: TGTGCCAGTTCACCGGGACAGGACCCCTCTCGGTATGGCTACACCTTC. Protein sequence: CASSPGQDPSRYGYTF.

This clonotype was observed many times. This chain connects TRBV20-1 to TRBJ1-1; 7 bases match TRBD1. The J segment lost 2 bases and the V segment lost 5 bases, leaving 8 bases of the junction unmatched. The CDR3 totals 14 residues. CDR1 and CDR2 from the germline V gene are DFQATT and SNEGSKA (reference sequence). The CDR3 loop reads CSASQGNINTEAFF. The CDR3 DNA sequence: TGCAGTGCTTCACAGGGGAACATCAACACTGAAGCTTTCTTT.

This clonotype has ten or more counts. The chain combines TRBV7-9 with TRBJ2-7; TRBD1 is a possible D gene (6 bases). This CDR3 comprises 14 residues. Germline-derived CDR1 and CDR2 are SEHNR and FQNEAQ (reference sequence). V lost 3 bases to trimming and J lost 5 bases, with 14 bases between them. The CDR3 sequence: CASSFFGKGDEQYF. CDR3 sequence (DNA): TGTGCCAGCAGCTTTTTCGGGAAGGGGGACGAGCAGTACTTC.

To note about this clonotype: Being one base from a much bigger clone, this may be a read error. V and J are TRBV13 and TRBJ2-7; D remains unclear. Trimming pared 11 bases from V and 5 bases from J, leaving 13 bases between. There are 11 residues in the CDR3. Per germline, CDR1 PRHDT and CDR2 FYEKMQ (reference sequence). Written as DNA, the CDR3 is TGTGCCTGCGAGAAGGGAAACGAGCAGTACTTC. Translated, it gives CACEKGNEQYF. The entire variable domain, with the rest obtained from reference TRBV13 and TRBJ2-7, is as follows: AAGVIQSPRHLIKEKRETATLKCYPIPRHDTVYWYQQGPGQDPQFLISFYEKMQSDKGSIPDRFSAQQFSDYHSELNMSSLELGDSALYFCACEKGNEQYFGPGTRLTVT.

This clonotype came up many times. The chain is built from TRBV28 and TRBJ2-5, with 8 bases matching TRBD1. Germline CDR1 and CDR2: MDHEN and SYDVKM. CDR3 size: 13 residues. V lost 3 bases to trimming and J lost 12 bases; unmatched junction nucleotides: 9. The CDR3 protein is CASSLRAGQGEYF. DNA of the CDR3: TGTGCCAGCAGTTTGAGAGCCGGACAGGGAGAGTACTTC.

The sample holds many counts of this clonotype. Here the CDR3 reads CASSLGVNYGYTF. The CDR3 DNA reads as TGTGCCAGCAGCTTAGGGGTAAACTATGGCTACACCTTC. This sequence joins TRBV7-9 and TRBJ1-2; no firm D call. V was trimmed by 1 base and J by 2 bases, leaving 5 bases between them. Germline values: CDR1 SEHNR, CDR2 FQNEAQ (reference sequence). The CDR3 has 13 amino acids.

The chain links TRBV28 to TRBJ1-2; D gene ambiguous. The germline V gene has CDR1 MDHEN and CDR2 SYDVKM. Trimming left V 1 base short and J 8 bases short, with 8 bases between. The CDR3 spans 12 residues. CDR3 loop: CASSLLPGGYTF. In nucleotides, the CDR3 is TGTGCCAGCAGTTTATTACCGGGAGGCTACACCTTC.

The CDR3 loop is CASSYRGHPNSPLHF. The CDR3 region has the DNA TGTGCCAGCAGTTACAGAGGACATCCAAATTCACCCCTCCACTTT. The chain is built from TRBV6-5 and TRBJ1-6, with D perhaps matching TRBD1 (5 bases). The CDR3 runs 15 residues. Trimming removed 2 bases from V and 7 bases from J, with 12 bases in between. CDR1 and CDR2 (germline): MNHEY, SVGAGI.

V is TRBV7-2 and J is TRBJ1-2; 9 bases fit TRBD1. The CDR3 loop spans 14 amino acids. J lost 8 bases, V lost 5 bases, and 9 bases had no gene match. Germline V CDR1 and CDR2: SGHTA, FQGNSA. CDR3 nucleotides: TGTGCCAGCAGCCCACAGGGGGCGCATTTAGGCTACACCTTC. Encoded protein: CASSPQGAHLGYTF. The variable domain in full, completed from reference TRBV7-2 and TRBJ1-2, reads GAGVSQSPSNKVTEKGKDVELRCDPISGHTALYWYRQSLGQGLEFLIYFQGNSAPDKSGLPSDRFSAERTGGSVSTLTIQRTQQEDSAVYLCASSPQGAHLGYTFGSGTRLTVV.

The sample holds many counts of this clonotype. J is TRBJ1-6 and V is TRBV9, with TRBD1 matching over 8 bases. The germline CDR1 and CDR2 sequences are SGDLS and YYNGEE. This CDR3 spans 15 amino acids. V shed 0 bases and J 9 bases; nucleotides not matched to a gene: 5. CDR3 protein: CASSVAQGGGSPLHF. DNA of the CDR3: TGTGCCAGCAGCGTAGCACAGGGGGGAGGTTCACCCCTCCACTTT.

This clonotype was counted ten times or more. This chain joins TRBV11-2 and TRBJ1-5, with 8 bases lining up with TRBD1. The CDR3 covers 14 residues. V was pared by 5 bases and J by 6 bases, with 6 bases of the junction left unmatched. The germline V gene encodes CDR1 SGHAT and CDR2 FQNNGV. CDR3 sequence reads: CASSRDRFGQPQHF. As DNA, the CDR3 is TGTGCCAGCAGCAGGGACAGGTTTGGTCAGCCCCAGCATTTT.

This clonotype appeared many times. This rearrangement joins TRBV24-1 to TRBJ1-5; D remains unclear. The germline V gene has CDR1 KGHDR and CDR2 SFDVKD. CDR3 length equals 14 residues. The ends were cut back, 5 bases at V and 0 bases at J, with 7 bases in the middle. The chain's CDR3 is CATSGRDSNQPQHF. Written as DNA, the CDR3 is TGTGCCACCAGTGGGAGGGATAGCAATCAGCCCCAGCATTTT.

This clonotype was recorded many times. The chain is built from TRBV20-1 and TRBJ2-7, with 8 bases that match TRBD1. Trimming took 3 bases from V and 3 from J; bases not matched to a gene: 13. The CDR3 length is 16 residues. Per the germline V gene, CDR1 is DFQATT and CDR2 is SNEGSKA (reference sequence). The CDR3 loop reads CSASANPQGADYEQYF. CDR3 in DNA: TGCAGTGCTAGCGCCAACCCGCAGGGGGCGGACTACGAGCAGTACTTC.

This clonotype was observed many times. This chain's CDR3 is CSARVQGGNSGNTIYF. The DNA of the CDR3 is TGCAGTGCTAGAGTCCAAGGGGGTAATTCTGGAAACACCATATATTTT. This chain connects TRBV20-1 to TRBJ1-3; a weak D match, TRBD1 (6 bases). This CDR3 spans 16 amino acids. The germline gives CDR1 DFQATT, CDR2 SNEGSKA (reference sequence). Trimming removed 1 base from V and 1 base from J, with 14 bases in between.

This clonotype was recorded a few times. The chain combines TRBV6-1 with TRBJ1-2, with TRBD1 identical over 7 bases. The germline gives CDR1 MNHNS, CDR2 SASEGT. This CDR3 is built from 13 residues. The V segment lost 2 bases and the J segment 7 bases; nucleotides outside the gene matches: 4. The CDR3 loop is CASSETGDLGYTF. CDR3 DNA sequence: TGTGCCAGCAGTGAAACAGGGGATCTTGGCTACACCTTC.

This clonotype was detected many times. The rearrangement uses TRBV6-2 or TRBV6-3 and TRBJ1-1; D possibly corresponds to TRBD1 (6 bases). Germline loops: CDR1 MNHEY, CDR2 SVGEGT. Trimming took off 6 bases at V and 1 base at J, with 9 bases between the two ends. CDR3 length: 13 residues. The chain's CDR3 is CASSSRGNTEAFF. CDR3 nucleotides: TGTGCCAGCAGCTCCAGGGGGAACACTGAAGCTTTCTTT.

This clonotype was recorded at least ten times. The chain combines TRBV20-1 with TRBJ1-2; D gene uncertain. Deletions cut 2 bases from V and 3 bases from J, with 10 bases between. Germline values: CDR1 DFQATT, CDR2 SNEGSKA (reference sequence). The CDR3 runs to 13 residues. In DNA form, the CDR3 reads TGCAGTGCTAGATCCTTCAAGTACTATGGCTACACCTTC. Translated: CSARSFKYYGYTF.

This clonotype was observed at least ten times. The chain links TRBV20-1 to TRBJ1-5; no reliable D call. The CDR3 has 14 amino acids. Looked up from germline, CDR1 is DFQATT and CDR2 is SNEGSKA (reference sequence). The V and J ends lost 0 bases and 4 bases respectively, with 10 bases between them. The CDR3 sequence: CSARDVVRNQPQHF. The CDR3 DNA is TGCAGTGCTAGAGATGTTGTTCGTAATCAGCCCCAGCATTTT.

This clonotype was picked up a small number of times. V gene TRBV5-1 combines with J gene TRBJ2-1; 7 positions match TRBD1. With V trimmed by 4 bases and J by 3 bases, 1 base remained unmatched. Germline CDR1 reads SGHRS; CDR2 reads YFSETQ. CDR3 length: 13 residues. The CDR3 DNA sequence: TGCGCCAGCAGCCCAGGGGGCTACAATGAGCAGTTCTTC. It is translated as CASSPGGYNEQFF.

This sequence joins TRBV18 and TRBJ2-3, with D unresolved. Trimming shortened V by 3 bases and J by 0 bases, and 7 bases separated the two germline ends. CDR1 and CDR2 from the germline V gene are KGHSH and LQKENI. CDR3 length: 14 amino acids. The DNA of the CDR3 is TGTGCCAGCTCACCTAGCCAGAGCACAGATACGCAGTATTTT. This codes for CASSPSQSTDTQYF.